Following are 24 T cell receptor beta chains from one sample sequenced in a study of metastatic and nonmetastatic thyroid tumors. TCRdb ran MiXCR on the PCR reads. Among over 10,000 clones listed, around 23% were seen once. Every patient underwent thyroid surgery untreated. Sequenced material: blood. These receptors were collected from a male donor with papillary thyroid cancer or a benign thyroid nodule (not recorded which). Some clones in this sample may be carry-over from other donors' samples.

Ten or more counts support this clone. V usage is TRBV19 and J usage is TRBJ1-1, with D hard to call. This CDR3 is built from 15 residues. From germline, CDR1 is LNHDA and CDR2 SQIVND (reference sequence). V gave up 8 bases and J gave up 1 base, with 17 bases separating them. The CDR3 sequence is CASAIGRWENTEAFF. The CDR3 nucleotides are TGTGCCAGTGCCATCGGCAGGTGGGAGAACACTGAAGCTTTCTTT.

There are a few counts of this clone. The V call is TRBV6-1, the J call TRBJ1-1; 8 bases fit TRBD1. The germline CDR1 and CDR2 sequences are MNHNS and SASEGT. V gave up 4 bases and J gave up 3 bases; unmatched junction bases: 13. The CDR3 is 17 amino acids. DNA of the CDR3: TGTGCCAGCAGTGGGACCTCCGGGACAGGCATTTACACTGAAGCTTTCTTT. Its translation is CASSGTSGTGIYTEAFF.

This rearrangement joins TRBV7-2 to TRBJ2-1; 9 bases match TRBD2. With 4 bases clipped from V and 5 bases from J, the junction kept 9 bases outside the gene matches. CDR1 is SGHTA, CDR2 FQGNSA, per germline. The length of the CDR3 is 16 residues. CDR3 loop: CASSSRLAEVNNEQFF. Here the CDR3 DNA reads TGTGCCAGCAGCTCGAGACTAGCGGAAGTTAACAATGAGCAGTTCTTC.

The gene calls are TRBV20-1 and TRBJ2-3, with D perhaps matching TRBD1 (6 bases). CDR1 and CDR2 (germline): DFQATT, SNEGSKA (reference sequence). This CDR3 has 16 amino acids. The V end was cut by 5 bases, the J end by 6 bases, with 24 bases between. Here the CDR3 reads CSASSPGTLPQDTQYF. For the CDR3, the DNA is TGCAGTGCTTCCTCCCCCGGGACATTACCTCAGGATACGCAGTATTTT.

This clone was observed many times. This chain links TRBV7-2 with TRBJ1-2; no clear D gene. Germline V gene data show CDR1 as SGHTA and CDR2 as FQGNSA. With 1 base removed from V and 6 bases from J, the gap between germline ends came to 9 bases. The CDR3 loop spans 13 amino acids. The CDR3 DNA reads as TGTGCCAGCAGCTTAGGGCCAGGCAATGGCTACACCTTC. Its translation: CASSLGPGNGYTF.

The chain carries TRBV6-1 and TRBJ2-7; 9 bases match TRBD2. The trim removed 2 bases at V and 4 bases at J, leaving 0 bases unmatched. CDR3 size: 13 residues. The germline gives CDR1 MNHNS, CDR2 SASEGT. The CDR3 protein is CASSELAGYEQYF. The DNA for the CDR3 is TGTGCCAGCAGTGAACTAGCGGGGTACGAGCAGTACTTC.

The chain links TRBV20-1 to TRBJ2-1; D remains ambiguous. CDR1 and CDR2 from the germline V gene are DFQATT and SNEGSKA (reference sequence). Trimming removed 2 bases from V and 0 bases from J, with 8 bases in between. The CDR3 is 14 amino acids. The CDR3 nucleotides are TGCAGTGCTAGACCACCATACTCCTACAATGAGCAGTTCTTC. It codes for CSARPPYSYNEQFF.

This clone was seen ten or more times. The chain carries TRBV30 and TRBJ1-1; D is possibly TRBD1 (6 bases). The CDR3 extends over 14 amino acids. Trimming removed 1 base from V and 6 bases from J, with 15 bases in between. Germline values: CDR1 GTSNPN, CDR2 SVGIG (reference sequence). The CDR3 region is CAWSGARGEAEAFF. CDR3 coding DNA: TGTGCCTGGAGTGGGGCTAGGGGGGAGGCTGAAGCTTTCTTT.

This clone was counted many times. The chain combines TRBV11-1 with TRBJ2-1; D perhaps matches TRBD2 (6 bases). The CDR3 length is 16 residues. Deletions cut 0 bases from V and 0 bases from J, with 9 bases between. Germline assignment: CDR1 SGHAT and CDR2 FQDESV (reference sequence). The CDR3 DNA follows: TGTGCCAGCAGCTTAGCACGGGGAGGCTCCTACAATGAGCAGTTCTTC. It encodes CASSLARGGSYNEQFF.

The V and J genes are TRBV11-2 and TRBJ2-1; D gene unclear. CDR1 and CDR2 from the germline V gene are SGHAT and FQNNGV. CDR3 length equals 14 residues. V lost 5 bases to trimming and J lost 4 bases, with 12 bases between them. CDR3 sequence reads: CASSPHGLYNEQFF. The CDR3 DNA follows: TGTGCCAGCAGCCCTCATGGCCTATACAATGAGCAGTTCTTC.

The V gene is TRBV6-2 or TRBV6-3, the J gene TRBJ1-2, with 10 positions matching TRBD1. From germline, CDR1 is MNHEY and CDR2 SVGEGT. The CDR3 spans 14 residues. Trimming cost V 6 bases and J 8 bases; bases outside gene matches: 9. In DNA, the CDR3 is TGTGCCAGCAGGTCCGACAGGGGGCAGAAAGGCTACACCTTC. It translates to CASRSDRGQKGYTF.

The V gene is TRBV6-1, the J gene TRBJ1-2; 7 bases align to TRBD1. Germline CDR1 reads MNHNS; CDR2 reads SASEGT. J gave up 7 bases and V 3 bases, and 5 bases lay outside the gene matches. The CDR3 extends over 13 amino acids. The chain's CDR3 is CASSDYRGGGYTF. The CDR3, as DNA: TGTGCCAGCAGTGATTACAGGGGAGGTGGCTACACCTTC.

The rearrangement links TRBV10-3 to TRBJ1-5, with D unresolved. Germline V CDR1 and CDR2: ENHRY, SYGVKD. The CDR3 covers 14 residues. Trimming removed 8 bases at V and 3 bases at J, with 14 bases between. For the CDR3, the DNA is TGTGCCATCTCTCGGGGTGGTAACAATCAGCCCCAGCATTTT. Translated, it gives CAISRGGNNQPQHF.

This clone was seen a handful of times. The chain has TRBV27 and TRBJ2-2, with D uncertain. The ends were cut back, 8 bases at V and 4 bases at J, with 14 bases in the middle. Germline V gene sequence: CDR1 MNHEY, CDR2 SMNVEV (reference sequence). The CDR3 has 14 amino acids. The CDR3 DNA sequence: TGTGCCAGCTACGGCAGGATAAGCACCGGGGAGCTGTTTTTT. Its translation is CASYGRISTGELFF.

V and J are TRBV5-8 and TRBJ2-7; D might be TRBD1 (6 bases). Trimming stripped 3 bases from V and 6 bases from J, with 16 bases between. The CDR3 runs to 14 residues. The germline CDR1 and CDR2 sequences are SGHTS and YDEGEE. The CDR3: CASSWGRPPAEQYF. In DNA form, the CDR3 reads TGTGCCAGCAGCTGGGGGCGGCCGCCAGCCGAGCAGTACTTC.

CDR3 in DNA: TGCGCCAGCAGCCAAGATTCTCCCAGGGCGAGCAATTCACCCCTCCACTTT. Its protein product is CASSQDSPRASNSPLHF. This chain joins TRBV4-3 and TRBJ1-6; D is perhaps TRBD1 (5 bases). The germline V gene encodes CDR1 LGHNA and CDR2 YSLEER. The length of the CDR3 is 17 residues. V was trimmed by 0 bases and J by 7 bases, leaving 16 bases between them.

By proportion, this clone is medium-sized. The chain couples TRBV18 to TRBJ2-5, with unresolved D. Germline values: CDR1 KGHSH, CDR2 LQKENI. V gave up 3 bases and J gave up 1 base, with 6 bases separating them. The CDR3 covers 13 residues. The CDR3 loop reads CASSPSPQETQYF. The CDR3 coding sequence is TGTGCCAGCTCACCTTCCCCCCAAGAGACCCAGTACTTC.

CDR3 residues: CASSLGLAGDEQYF. In DNA form, the CDR3 reads TGTGCCAGCAGCTTGGGACTAGCGGGAGATGAGCAGTACTTC. This chain links TRBV7-2 with TRBJ2-7; TRBD2 matches at 14 bases. The CDR3 contains 14 residues. V was clipped by 3 bases and J by 7 bases; unmatched bases: 2. The germline V gene encodes CDR1 SGHTA and CDR2 FQGNSA.

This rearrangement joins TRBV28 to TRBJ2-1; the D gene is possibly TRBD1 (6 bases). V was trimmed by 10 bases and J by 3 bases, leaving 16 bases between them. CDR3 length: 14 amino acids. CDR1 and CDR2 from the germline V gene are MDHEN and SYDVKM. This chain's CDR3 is CAIRTGPNYNEQFF. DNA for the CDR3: TGTGCCATCAGAACAGGGCCTAACTACAATGAGCAGTTCTTC.

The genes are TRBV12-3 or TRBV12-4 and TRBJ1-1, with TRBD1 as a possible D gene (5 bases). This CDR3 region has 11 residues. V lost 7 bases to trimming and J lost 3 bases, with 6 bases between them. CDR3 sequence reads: CASKQDTEAFF. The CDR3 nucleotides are TGTGCCAGCAAACAGGACACTGAAGCTTTCTTT.

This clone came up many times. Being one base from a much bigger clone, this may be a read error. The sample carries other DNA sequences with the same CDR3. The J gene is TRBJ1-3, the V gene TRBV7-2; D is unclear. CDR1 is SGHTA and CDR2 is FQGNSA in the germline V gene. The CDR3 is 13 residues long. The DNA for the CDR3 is TGTGCCAGCAGCGTAACCCGAGGAAACACCATATACTTT. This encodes CASSVTRGNTIYF.

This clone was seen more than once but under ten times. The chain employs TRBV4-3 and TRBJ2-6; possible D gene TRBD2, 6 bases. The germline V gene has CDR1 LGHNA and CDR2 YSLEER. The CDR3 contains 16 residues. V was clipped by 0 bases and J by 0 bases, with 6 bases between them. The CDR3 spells CASSQEEGSGANVLTF. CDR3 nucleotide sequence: TGCGCCAGCAGCCAAGAGGAGGGCTCTGGGGCCAACGTCCTGACTTTC.

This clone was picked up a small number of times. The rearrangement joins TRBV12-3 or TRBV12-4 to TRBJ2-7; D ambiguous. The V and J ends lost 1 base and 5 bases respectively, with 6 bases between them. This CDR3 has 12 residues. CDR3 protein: CASSLVSHEQYF. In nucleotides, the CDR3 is TGTGCCAGCAGTTTAGTGTCTCACGAGCAGTACTTC.

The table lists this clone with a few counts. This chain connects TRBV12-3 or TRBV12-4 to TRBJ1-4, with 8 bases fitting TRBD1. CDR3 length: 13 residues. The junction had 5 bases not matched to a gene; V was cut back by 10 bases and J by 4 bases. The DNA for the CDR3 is TGTGCCACCCAGACAGGGGTTAATGAAAAACTGTTTTTT. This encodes CATQTGVNEKLFF.